These 20 T cell receptor beta chains share one sample of origin, sequenced in a study of shared clonotypes between healthy human individuals. Using immunoSEQ multiplex PCR, the repertoire was profiled, and TCRdb retains in-frame clones only, with some absent. The sample lists millions of clones, approximately 94% occurring once. The sample consisted of naive CD4+ T cells sorted from blood. Subset reported: CD45RA+ positively selected. These receptors came from a man between 18 and 29 years old in good health.

The chain carries TRBV18 and TRBJ1-2, with D tentatively TRBD1 (5 bases). CDR1 and CDR2 (germline): KGHSH, LQKENI. The germline V and J ends were trimmed by 0 bases and 2 bases, with 7 bases remaining between them. CDR3 length: 14 residues. The CDR3 spells CASSPPWGNYGYTF. The CDR3 bases are TGTGCCAGCTCACCACCTTGGGGCAACTATGGCTACACCTTC.

This clone was observed a single time. Other nucleotide sequences in the sample specify the same CDR3. V usage is TRBV5-4 and J usage is TRBJ1-6, with 7 bases fitting TRBD1. The CDR3 is made up of 15 amino acids. V was clipped by 0 bases and J by 7 bases; unmatched bases: 4. CDR1 and CDR2 from the germline V gene are SGHNT and YYREEE (reference sequence). Here the CDR3 DNA reads TGTGCCAGCAGCTTGGAAGGGGGCGGCAATTCACCCCTCCACTTT. This codes for CASSLEGGGNSPLHF. Together with reference TRBV5-4 and TRBJ1-6, the CDR3 gives the full variable domain: ETGVTQSPTHLIKTRGQQVTLRCSSQSGHNTVSWYQQALGQGPQFIFQYYREEENGRGNFPPRFSGLQFPNYSSELNVNALELDDSALYLCASSLEGGGNSPLHFGNGTRLTVT.

The chain joins TRBV4-3 to TRBJ2-3; 8 bases match TRBD2. Losses at the gene ends were 0 bases for V and 7 bases for J; bases not matched to a gene: 18. CDR3 length: 19 amino acids. Germline V gene lookup returns CDR1 LGHNA and CDR2 YSLEER. CDR3 sequence reads: CASSQDVMGGAGARNTQYF. The CDR3 DNA reads TGCGCCAGCAGCCAAGATGTGATGGGTGGAGCGGGAGCGAGGAATACGCAGTATTTT.

The count of this clone is one. The chain couples TRBV27 to TRBJ2-7, with a weak D call TRBD2 (6 bases). The germline V gene encodes CDR1 MNHEY and CDR2 SMNVEV (reference sequence). CDR3 length: 15 amino acids. V lost 3 bases, J lost 3 bases, and 15 bases lay in between. CDR3: CASSFIRGLHYEQYF. Written as DNA, the CDR3 is TGTGCCAGCAGTTTCATACGGGGGTTACACTACGAGCAGTACTTC.

The CDR3 DNA follows: TGTGCCAGCAGCTTGAATGGGGACGGGTACACTGAAGCTTTCTTT. This encodes CASSLNGDGYTEAFF. The chain has TRBV5-4 and TRBJ1-1; a possible D gene is TRBD1 (5 bases). Germline V CDR1 and CDR2: SGHNT, YYREEE (reference sequence). V gave up 1 base and J gave up 3 bases, with 13 bases separating them. This CDR3 has 15 amino acids.

V is TRBV5-4 and J is TRBJ2-3, with TRBD2 identical over 11 bases. The CDR3 contains 18 residues. V was pared by 0 bases and J by 6 bases, with 12 bases of the junction left unmatched. Germline CDR1 SGHNT, CDR2 YYREEE (reference sequence). The CDR3 nucleotides are TGTGCCAGCAGCTTGGCCCTTAGCGGGGGGGCCGTTTTGGATACGCAGTATTTT. It yields the protein CASSLALSGGAVLDTQYF.

The CDR3 DNA follows: TGCGCCAGCAGCTTGGTCTCTTCCGGGCCAGAGACCCAGTACTTC. Amino acids: CASSLVSSGPETQYF. The J gene is TRBJ2-5, the V gene TRBV5-1; D call uncertain. This CDR3 region has 15 residues. Trimming shortened V by 0 bases and J by 4 bases, and 13 bases separated the two germline ends. The germline V gene encodes CDR1 SGHRS and CDR2 YFSETQ.

The chain has TRBV6-5 and TRBJ1-1; D is uncertain. CDR1 is MNHEY and CDR2 is SVGAGI in the germline V gene. The CDR3 length is 15 residues. V was pared by 1 base and J by 4 bases, with 13 bases between. The DNA for the CDR3 is TGTGCCAGCAGTTACTTCGGCCGGCCGGGCACTGAAGCTTTCTTT. This gives the protein CASSYFGRPGTEAFF.

The DNA for the CDR3 is TGTGCCAGCAGTTCCTTAGAAAAAGCCAAAAACATTCAGTACTTC. Translation gives CASSSLEKAKNIQYF. The V and J genes are TRBV27 and TRBJ2-4; D is uncertain. CDR1 is MNHEY and CDR2 is SMNVEV in the germline V gene (reference sequence). Trimming took off 4 bases at V and 0 bases at J, with 10 bases between the two ends. CDR3 length: 15 residues.

The chain has TRBV25-1 and TRBJ1-2, with 9 bases that match TRBD1. The V gene end was trimmed by 4 bases and the J gene end by 5 bases; junction bases not matched to a gene: 2. The CDR3 covers 13 residues. The V gene's germline CDR1 is MGHDK and CDR2 SYGVNS. Here the CDR3 DNA reads TGTGCCAGCAGTGGCGGGACAGGGTATGGCTACACCTTC. Translating it yields CASSGGTGYGYTF.

V gene TRBV29-1 combines with J gene TRBJ2-7; 10 positions match TRBD1. In germline, CDR1 is SQVTM, CDR2 ANQGSEA. The V gene end was trimmed by 6 bases and the J gene end by 3 bases; junction bases not matched to a gene: 8. The CDR3 has 14 amino acids. This CDR3 is CSVAPGQGSYEQYF. The CDR3 DNA is TGCAGCGTCGCACCGGGACAGGGGAGCTACGAGCAGTACTTC.

The rearrangement uses TRBV7-9 and TRBJ2-7; possibly TRBD1 for D (6 bases). CDR1 and CDR2 from the germline V gene are SEHNR and FQNEAQ (reference sequence). This CDR3 contains 18 residues. With 1 base removed from V and 2 bases from J, the gap between germline ends came to 21 bases. The CDR3 DNA follows: TGTGCCAGCAGCTTAGGAGAGCAGGGGTGGATGTGGACCTACGAGCAGTACTTC. Translating it yields CASSLGEQGWMWTYEQYF.

The rearrangement joins TRBV6-5 to TRBJ1-2, with a possible D match to TRBD1 (6 bases). CDR1 and CDR2 (germline): MNHEY, SVGAGI. CDR3 size: 14 residues. Trimming shortened V by 6 bases and J by 4 bases, and 15 bases separated the two germline ends. CDR3 region: CASRRTRGGYGYTF. The CDR3 bases are TGTGCCAGCAGAAGGACCAGGGGTGGCTATGGCTACACCTTC.

The chain joins TRBV19 to TRBJ2-7, with 8 bases that match TRBD1. V shed 9 bases and J 4 bases; nucleotides not matched to a gene: 5. This CDR3 comprises 12 residues. Per the germline V gene, CDR1 is LNHDA and CDR2 is SQIVND (reference sequence). CDR3 sequence reads: CASGQGSYEQYF. The CDR3 DNA sequence: TGTGCCAGCGGACAGGGTAGTTACGAGCAGTACTTC.

This chain links TRBV18 with TRBJ1-2; TRBD1 matches at 8 bases. The CDR3 totals 14 residues. Trimming at V came to 7 bases and at J to 8 bases, leaving 12 bases not matched to a gene. Germline V lookup: CDR1 KGHSH, CDR2 LQKENI. CDR3 sequence: CASWVGQGPLGYTF. DNA for the CDR3: TGTGCCAGCTGGGTTGGACAGGGACCGCTAGGCTACACCTTC.

V is TRBV18 and J is TRBJ1-4, with 11 bases fitting TRBD1. The CDR3 is 15 residues long. V trimming: 4 bases; J trimming: 4 bases; junction bases outside the gene matches: 2. CDR1 is KGHSH, CDR2 LQKENI, per germline. The CDR3 region is CASSRTGGNNEKLFF. The CDR3 bases are TGTGCCAGCTCACGGACAGGGGGCAATAATGAAAAACTGTTTTTT.

The gene calls are TRBV10-3 and TRBJ1-3; 8 bases are a match to TRBD1. J gave up 1 base and V 8 bases, and 7 bases lay outside the gene matches. Germline V gives CDR1 ENHRY, CDR2 SYGVKD. The CDR3 sequence is 15 residues long. This chain's CDR3 is CAIGQGFGSGNTIYF. CDR3 nucleotides: TGTGCCATCGGACAGGGATTCGGGTCTGGAAACACCATATATTTT.

V and J are TRBV27 and TRBJ2-7; D gene unclear. Trimming pared 6 bases from V and 2 bases from J, leaving 20 bases between. Germline V lookup: CDR1 MNHEY, CDR2 SMNVEV (reference sequence). The CDR3 runs to 16 residues. The CDR3 DNA follows: TGTGCCAGCAGCCCGGACGCATATACCCCCCCCTACGAGCAGTACTTC. This translates into CASSPDAYTPPYEQYF.

About this clone: Other DNA sequences in this specimen translate into the identical CDR3. The chain is built from TRBV6-4 and TRBJ2-6, with D unclear. This CDR3 is built from 14 residues. Trimming pared 4 bases from V and 0 bases from J, leaving 4 bases between. In germline, CDR1 is MRHNA, CDR2 SNTAGT. CDR3 nucleotide sequence: TGTGCCAGCAGTGCGGACTCTGGGGCCAACGTCCTGACTTTC. This codes for CASSADSGANVLTF.

V usage is TRBV18 and J usage is TRBJ2-2, with TRBD2 identical over 7 bases. Germline loops: CDR1 KGHSH, CDR2 LQKENI. The V and J ends lost 3 bases and 7 bases, in that order; junction bases with no gene match: 14. This CDR3 spans 17 amino acids. The CDR3 reads CASSPRAGTKSIGELFF. The CDR3 region has the DNA TGTGCCAGCTCACCGAGAGCCGGGACTAAAAGTATCGGGGAGCTGTTTTTT.